Below, 20 T cell receptor beta chains from the same sample are listed, as sequenced in a study of cytomegalovirus exposure and HLA in healthy donors. PCR was performed using 60 Vbeta and 13 Jbeta primers. Clones were sequenced by immunoSEQ multiplex PCR, and TCRdb holds only the in-frame ones, with some missing. Altogether around 150,000 clones are present, 70% to 85% being singletons, with the ten largest covering approximately 1.8%. Sequenced input: PBMCs. These receptors were taken from a man aged 40-49 years in good health and CMV-seronegative.

The V and J genes are TRBV28 and TRBJ2-1; D not resolved. The CDR3 is made up of 14 amino acids. CDR1 and CDR2 from the germline V gene are MDHEN and SYDVKM. V dropped 1 base and J dropped 5 bases, with 9 bases sitting between them. The CDR3 spells CASSLYLLDNEQFF. CDR3 DNA sequence: TGTGCCAGCAGTTTATATCTTCTTGACAATGAGCAGTTCTTC.

This chain links TRBV28 with TRBJ1-4, with D tentatively TRBD1 (5 bases). The ends were cut back, 5 bases at V and 7 bases at J, with 17 bases in the middle. Looked up from germline, CDR1 is MDHEN and CDR2 is SYDVKM. This CDR3 region has 15 residues. This CDR3 is CASSPSRGVSEKLFF. The CDR3 DNA follows: TGTGCCAGCAGTCCCTCGCGGGGGGTTAGTGAAAAACTGTTTTTT.

The rearrangement links TRBV9 to TRBJ2-1; 7 bases map to TRBD1. The length of the CDR3 is 12 residues. The trim removed 3 bases at V and 7 bases at J, leaving 1 base unmatched. From germline, CDR1 is SGDLS and CDR2 YYNGEE. Written as DNA, the CDR3 is TGTGCCAGCAGCGCAGGGGGAAATGAGCAGTTCTTC. Residues: CASSAGGNEQFF. Full variable domain (missing parts from reference TRBV9 and TRBJ2-1): DSGVTQTPKHLITATGQRVTLRCSPRSGDLSVYWYQQSLDQGLQFLIQYYNGEERAKGNILERFSAQQFPDLHSELNLSSLELGDSALYFCASSAGGNEQFFGPGTRLTVL.

The rearrangement links TRBV2 to TRBJ1-6; tentatively, D is TRBD1 (6 bases). The CDR3 runs to 13 residues. Germline CDR1 SNHLY, CDR2 FYNNEI. V was cut by 2 bases and J by 9 bases, with 8 bases left in between. CDR3 DNA sequence: TGTGCCAGCAGTGAACAGGGGCGTTCACCCCTCCACTTT. Residues: CASSEQGRSPLHF.

Concerning this clone: Other nucleotide sequences in the sample specify the same CDR3. The chain links TRBV7-9 to TRBJ2-2; no firm D call. Germline CDR1 SEHNR, CDR2 FQNEAQ (reference sequence). The CDR3 totals 15 residues. Trimming stripped 1 base from V and 0 bases from J, with 6 bases between. CDR3 DNA: TGTGCCAGCAGCTTAGGAGGCTCGAACACCGGGGAGCTGTTTTTT. This encodes CASSLGGSNTGELFF.

This clone has just a few counts. CDR3 nucleotide sequence: TGTGCCAGCAGCTTAGCGCCGGGAGGCGTGGATACGCAGTATTTT. Amino acid sequence: CASSLAPGGVDTQYF. The rearrangement joins TRBV7-9 to TRBJ2-3; TRBD2 matches at 7 bases. Trimming removed 0 bases from V and 6 bases from J; junction bases left unmatched: 6. CDR1 and CDR2 (germline): SEHNR, FQNEAQ (reference sequence). CDR3 length: 15 residues.

V gene TRBV28 combines with J gene TRBJ1-6; tentatively, D is TRBD1 (5 bases). Per germline, CDR1 MDHEN and CDR2 SYDVKM. The CDR3 runs to 13 residues. V was clipped by 8 bases and J by 5 bases, with 10 bases between them. CDR3 amino acids: CASAGRNNSPLHF. The CDR3, as DNA: TGTGCCAGCGCAGGGAGGAATAATTCACCCCTCCACTTT.

The genes are TRBV6-5 and TRBJ2-7; the match to TRBD1 covers 8 bases. The V gene end was trimmed by 5 bases and the J gene end by 3 bases; junction bases not matched to a gene: 9. CDR3 length equals 15 residues. The germline CDR1 and CDR2 sequences are MNHEY and SVGAGI. In nucleotides, the CDR3 is TGTGCCAGCAGTAGGGCGACAGGGGTCCTCTACGAGCAGTACTTC. Encoded protein: CASSRATGVLYEQYF.

The chain is built from TRBV6-1 and TRBJ1-6, with 7 nucleotides matching TRBD1. Per germline, CDR1 MNHNS and CDR2 SASEGT. Trimming at V came to 2 bases and at J to 8 bases, leaving 3 bases not matched to a gene. The CDR3 contains 14 residues. CDR3 in amino acids: CASSEQGVYSPLHF. The CDR3 DNA reads as TGTGCCAGCAGTGAACAGGGGGTGTATTCACCCCTCCACTTT.

This rearrangement joins TRBV5-6 to TRBJ2-1; D might be TRBD2 (5 bases). V was clipped by 3 bases and J by 2 bases, with 12 bases between them. Germline V gives CDR1 SGHDT, CDR2 YYEEEE. The CDR3 totals 15 residues. The DNA of the CDR3 is TGTGCCAGCAGCTCTGGGAGCGGAACCTACAATGAGCAGTTCTTC. Protein sequence: CASSSGSGTYNEQFF.

The rearrangement links TRBV13 to TRBJ1-3; D is possibly TRBD1 (5 bases). The CDR3 consists of 15 residues. V was trimmed by 5 bases and J by 1 base, leaving 12 bases between them. Germline V lookup: CDR1 PRHDT, CDR2 FYEKMQ (reference sequence). The CDR3 sequence is CASSVSGLSGNTIYF. The CDR3 region has the DNA TGTGCCAGCAGCGTTTCAGGGTTATCTGGAAACACCATATATTTT.

This clone has more than one count but fewer than ten. V is TRBV29-1 and J is TRBJ2-1; tentatively, D is TRBD2 (5 bases). Trimming took off 6 bases at V and 6 bases at J, with 15 bases between the two ends. Germline V gene lookup returns CDR1 SQVTM and CDR2 ANQGSEA. This CDR3 region has 13 residues. CDR3: CSVEGADVNEQFF. The CDR3 DNA is TGCAGCGTAGAGGGTGCGGACGTCAATGAGCAGTTCTTC.

The rearrangement joins TRBV12-5 to TRBJ1-2; tentatively, D is TRBD1 (5 bases). The CDR3 runs 13 residues. The germline V gene has CDR1 LGHNT and CDR2 FRNRAP. The V end lost 4 bases, the J end lost 2 bases, and 8 bases lay between the germline ends. CDR3: CASGSAGNYGYTF. The CDR3 DNA sequence: TGTGCTAGTGGTTCCGCAGGGAACTATGGCTACACCTTC.

The chain joins TRBV19 to TRBJ1-5; 8 positions agree with TRBD1. Germline CDR1 reads LNHDA; CDR2 reads SQIVND (reference sequence). The V segment lost 6 bases and the J segment 3 bases; nucleotides outside the gene matches: 10. The CDR3 spans 16 residues. The CDR3 region is CASRPRDRLINQPQHF. In nucleotides, the CDR3 is TGTGCCAGTAGACCCAGGGACAGGCTGATCAATCAGCCCCAGCATTTT.

The chain carries TRBV27 and TRBJ2-7, with 9 positions matching TRBD2. The length of the CDR3 is 16 residues. Trimming took 3 bases from V and 0 from J; bases not matched to a gene: 6. CDR1 and CDR2 (germline): MNHEY, SMNVEV (reference sequence). CDR3 sequence (DNA): TGTGCCAGCAGTTTGGGGGCGGGAGGGTCCTCCTACGAGCAGTACTTC. This gives the protein CASSLGAGGSSYEQYF.

The CDR3, as DNA: TGTGCCAGCAATCTAGCGGGGGCGCACTCCTACAATGAGCAGTTCTTC. Translation gives CASNLAGAHSYNEQFF. This chain uses TRBV6-6 with TRBJ2-1; 10 positions agree with TRBD2. Trimming cost V 7 bases and J 0 bases; bases outside gene matches: 6. The CDR3 spans 16 residues. Germline CDR1 reads MNHNY; CDR2 reads SVGAGI (reference sequence).

The chain is built from TRBV11-3 and TRBJ2-3, with 9 bases fitting TRBD2. Losses at the gene ends were 4 bases for V and 7 bases for J; bases not matched to a gene: 3. Looked up from germline, CDR1 is SGHNT and CDR2 is YENEEA. This CDR3 comprises 13 residues. The CDR3 DNA is TGTGCCAGCAGCTCGGGACTAGCCAATACGCAGTATTTT. Its protein product is CASSSGLANTQYF.

The chain links TRBV13 to TRBJ2-1, with 8 positions matching TRBD2. Per germline, CDR1 PRHDT and CDR2 FYEKMQ (reference sequence). Losses at the gene ends were 2 bases for V and 6 bases for J; bases not matched to a gene: 6. The CDR3 contains 15 residues. Here the CDR3 reads CASSLRGGAGNEQFF. CDR3 nucleotides: TGTGCCAGCAGCTTACGGGGGGGGGCCGGCAATGAGCAGTTCTTC. The whole variable domain, remainder taken from reference TRBV13 and TRBJ2-1, is AAGVIQSPRHLIKEKRETATLKCYPIPRHDTVYWYQQGPGQDPQFLISFYEKMQSDKGSIPDRFSAQQFSDYHSELNMSSLELGDSALYFCASSLRGGAGNEQFFGPGTRLTVL.

The gene calls are TRBV30 and TRBJ1-1; TRBD1 might be the D (6 bases). CDR1 and CDR2 (germline): GTSNPN, SVGIG (reference sequence). The length of the CDR3 is 17 residues. Trimming pared 1 base from V and 0 bases from J, leaving 18 bases between. The chain's CDR3 is CAWSAGDRQPMNTEAFF. The CDR3 nucleotides read TGTGCCTGGAGTGCCGGCGACAGGCAACCCATGAACACTGAAGCTTTCTTT. The full variable domain, in which reference TRBV30 and TRBJ1-1 provide the parts outside the CDR3, is SQTIHQWPATLVQPVGSPLSLECTVEGTSNPNLYWYRQAAGRGLQLLFYSVGIGQISSEVPQNLSASRPQDRQFILSSKKLLLSDSGFYLCAWSAGDRQPMNTEAFFGQGTRLTVV.

V and J are TRBV4-2 and TRBJ1-1, with D tentatively TRBD1 (5 bases). The germline V gene has CDR1 LGHNA and CDR2 YNFKEQ. The V and J ends lost 1 base and 1 base respectively, with 10 bases between them. This CDR3 spans 15 amino acids. The CDR3, as DNA: TGTGCCAGCAGCCAAGGCCCCACAGGGAACACTGAAGCTTTCTTT. Amino acid sequence: CASSQGPTGNTEAFF.